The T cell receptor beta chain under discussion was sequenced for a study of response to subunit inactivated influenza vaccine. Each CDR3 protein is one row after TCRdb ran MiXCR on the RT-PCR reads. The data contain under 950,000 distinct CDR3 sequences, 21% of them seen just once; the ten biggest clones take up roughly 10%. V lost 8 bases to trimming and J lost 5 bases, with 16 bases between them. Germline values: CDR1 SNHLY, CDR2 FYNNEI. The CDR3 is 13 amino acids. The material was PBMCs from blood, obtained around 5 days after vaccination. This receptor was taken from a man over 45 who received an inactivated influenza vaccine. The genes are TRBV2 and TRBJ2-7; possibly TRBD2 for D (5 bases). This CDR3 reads CASERENDHEQYF. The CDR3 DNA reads TGTGCCAGCGAGAGGGAGAACGACCACGAGCAGTACTTC.